This T cell receptor beta chain was sequenced in a study of cytomegalovirus exposure and HLA in healthy donors. Study-wide points: TCR beta sequences reportedly predicted most subjects' HLA-A and HLA-B alleles accurately. Cytomegalovirus status was reportedly diagnosed by the classifier with high specificity and sensitivity. Across donors, most TCRs were seen rarely, yet some public ones were widespread.

The CDR3 length is 17 residues. The ends lost 6 bases at V and 2 bases at J; junction bases unmatched: 8. Germline V lookup: CDR1 SGDLS, CDR2 YYNGEE. About this clone itself: What it binds is not known.

Unrecorded immune exposure was likely among donors, who were nominally healthy when sampled. The primer mix had 60 Vbeta and 13 Jbeta primers. Produced via immunoSEQ multiplex PCR; TCRdb's table is partial and in-frame only. The table includes 200,000 to 250,000 clones, around 76% detected once. This TCR came from a woman between 40 and 55 years old in good health and CMV-seropositive. The J gene is TRBJ2-3, the V gene TRBV9; 14 bases match TRBD2. Sequencing was carried out using PBMCs. In nucleotides, the CDR3 is TGTGCCAGCAACGGACTAGCGGGAGGACGCCCCACAGATACGCAGTATTTT. Encoded protein: CASNGLAGGRPTDTQYF.